A selection of T cell receptor beta chains follows, all from one sample in a study of blood T cell repertoires in COVID-19. Here immunoSEQ multiplex PCR was the method, and the copy in TCRdb shows in-frame clones only, minus some. The data contain some 390,000 clones, 70% to 90% of them singletons. Sequencing was carried out using peripheral blood. These receptor sequences come from a human donor in a cohort sampled during active COVID-19. CDR3s include the opening cysteine and the closing phenylalanine or tryptophan. Not every row has a clone size; where given, it reads once, few, many or a size class.

v_gene | abundance | CDR3aa
TRBV18 | . | CASSRGTGGQLSTDTQYF
TRBV15 | few | CATSGDMGATEAFF
TRBV3-1/TRBV3-2 | . | CASSLVAGGPQETQYF
TRBV4-2 | . | CASSQLIRDTSPETQYF
TRBV4-1 | . | CASSQLSGSGSYNEQFF
TRBV6-5 | . | CASSEWTVTNEKLFF
TRBV25-1 | . | CASSVLPNEKLFF
TRBV5-6 | . | CASSGWTSGNNEQFF
TRBV4-1 | once | CASSQGTVSSYNSPLHF
TRBV30 | few | CASGGRGQPPEKLFF
TRBV5-1 | . | CASSSFRDTYSYEQYF
TRBV7-9 | . | CASSSALGAATNEKLFF
TRBV19 | . | CASSVDRGSPGELFF
TRBV6-4 | . | CASSDGTAGDEQFF
TRBV21-1 | once | CASSMGQVNSPLHF
TRBV5-4 | . | CASSRDSYEQYF
TRBV29-1 | . | CSFVATNEQFF
TRBV6-6 | . | CASSYSRTSGADEQYF
TRBV9 | . | CASSVTGSSNEQYF
TRBV6-5 | . | CASSRTGNEQYF
TRBV2 | . | CASSGGGGLSYEQYF
TRBV6-1 | . | CASSEQGADTGELFF
TRBV15 | . | CATSSLAGVLSYNEQFF
TRBV3-1/TRBV3-2 | . | CASSQGPFYEQYF
TRBV5-1 | . | CASSFSGRQATEAFF
TRBV7-8 | . | CASSLAGRGSGYTF
TRBV7-9 | . | CASSLQGRTNSPLHF
TRBV2 | . | CASSEEGVRFF
TRBV7-9 | few | CASSLEVVHSGETQYF
TRBV27 | . | CASSAPGQDNEKLFF
TRBV7-6 | few | CASSLDGGGRYNEQFF
TRBV18 | . | CASSPSHSPYEQYF
TRBV7-8 | . | CASSLQPDTQYF
TRBV28 | once | CASTQSWDTQYF
TRBV7-2 | . | CASSPTRGTEAFF
TRBV2 | . | CASRRAGTDYGYTF
TRBV5-1 | . | CASSSGDYRTSTDTQYF
TRBV30 | once | CAWGNSQNRLNTF
TRBV3-1/TRBV3-2 | . | CASRGDGGSSGNYNEQFF
TRBV5-4 | . | CASSSPRVTDTQYF
TRBV7-9 | . | CASSLRDSYNEQFF